Sequencing of this TCR beta chain was carried out in a study of preoperative IRX-2 immunotherapy in early breast cancer. Treatment meaning: preoperative locoregional IRX-2 cytokine immunotherapy. Germline-derived CDR1 and CDR2 are LNHDA and SQIVND (reference sequence). CDR3 length equals 16 residues. Trimming at V came to 8 bases and at J to 4 bases, leaving 14 bases not matched to a gene. TCRdb's copy holds only in-frame clones and misses some; the assay was immunoSEQ multiplex PCR. The table includes 43,000 or so clones, over 85% detected once. Sequenced material: tumor tissue, taken after IRX-2 immunotherapy. This clonotype was obtained from a human donor with breast cancer. This chain connects TRBV19 to TRBJ1-2, with 9 bases aligning to TRBD1. CDR3 in amino acids: CASAPGQGLYIYGYTF. The CDR3 DNA reads as TGTGCCAGTGCTCCGGGACAGGGATTATATATCTATGGCTACACCTTC.